This T cell receptor (beta chain) was identified during a study of vaccination effects on CD4 cells after COVID-19. Findings and limits, study-wide: Clones from infection and from vaccination both contracted markedly late after vaccination.

Trimming removed 0 bases at V and 2 bases at J, with 17 bases between. From germline, CDR1 is LGHNT and CDR2 FRNRAP. The CDR3 has 19 amino acids. The ViraFEST assay expanded antigen-specific CD4+ T cells with viral peptide pools before sequencing. Following culture for nine to ten days, CD4+ T cells were isolated. None of these healthy vaccinees had been infected with SARS-CoV-2 before vaccination. Half-medium exchanges with IL-2 medium took place on days 3 and 7. Method: immunoSEQ multiplex PCR; TCRdb's copy keeps in-frame clones and lacks some. The table has about 41,000 clones, over 75% seen once; the top ten hold 2.9%. Notes on this clone: As yet, its antigen is unknown.

The sample was CD4+ T cells from PBMCs cultured with HCoV-NL63 spike peptides, taken before COVID-19 vaccination. The receptor was derived from a human donor who received a COVID-19 vaccine. V is TRBV12-5 and J is TRBJ2-6, with D tentatively TRBD2 (6 bases). This CDR3 reads CASGLVPDGSLPGANVLTF. The CDR3 DNA follows: TGTGCTAGTGGTTTGGTACCCGACGGGAGTCTGCCTGGGGCCAACGTCCTGACTTTC.